This T cell receptor beta chain derives from a study of blood T cell repertoires in COVID-19 (TCRdb year 2020). As for the study more broadly: Collaborator samples came from the United States, Italy and Spain and covered acute and convalescent phases of COVID-19. The material from the prospective study consisted of cDNA or gDNA derived from T cells, B-cell-depleted T cells, or PBMCs. The dataset comprised deeply sampled blood TCRbeta repertoires from subjects exposed to, actively infected with, or recovered from COVID-19. The repertoires were released in a freely available public database meant as a resource for research on the immune response to SARS-CoV-2. The samples were drawn from two sources: the first 160 participants of the ongoing ImmuneRACE study, and over 1,000 subjects contributed by 6 global collaborators. The sample metadata nearly always contained a de-identified subject ID, COVID-19 status, age in years and sex. Where available, HLA class I and class II types were obtained from metadata supplied by the sample provider rather than from assay-based typing.

The research as a whole found: How much clinical and demographic metadata was included differed by source and by participant, and the metadata was provided uncurated.

A remark on this clone: Its antigen is unknown. No base quality values were provided; no much bigger clone lies one nucleotide off.

TCRbeta CDR3 regions were amplified from genomic DNA by means of the immunoSEQ Assay, a bias-controlled multiplex PCR. For the original study's pipeline: Nucleated cell counts per sample were estimated from amplification of reference gene primers within the assay. To quantify the absolute abundance of each unique TCRbeta CDR3 rearrangement, sequence reads were collapsed and filtered. For each sample, productive Simpson clonality was calculated as the square root of Simpson's diversity index across productive rearrangements. TCRdb obtained this table from immuneACCESS and retained in-frame rearrangements with V and J assigned. These tables miss some clones; where compared with another copy, unresolved V genes account for less than half of the shortfall, and the remainder is unexplained. From that table come the V and J calls and clone size; the DNA was used to work out D and trimming. Here the sample has roughly 200,000 clones; 85% occur a single time. The top ten constitute around 19% of the sample.

Participants in the prospective study were enrolled through a virtual design, were aged roughly 18 to 90 years, and lived in roughly 24 United States geographic areas. In the prospective study, participants were assigned to cohorts based on the clinical history participants reported in a screening survey and a study questionnaire. For ImmuneRACE Cohort 3, a participant was defined as recovered based on two consecutive negative NP/OP PCR tests, clearance by a healthcare professional, or resolution of symptoms. Mobile phlebotomists in the prospective study collected whole blood, serum and a nasopharyngeal or oropharyngeal swab from every participant. Additional blood draws and questionnaires over an approximately 2-month period could optionally be provided by prospective study participants. Prospective study blood samples were shipped either frozen or at room temperature before DNA extraction. The source of this sequence is a middle-aged man who had recovered from COVID-19. The sequenced sample was PBMCs or T cells enriched from blood (not recorded which).

The base sequence is TGTGCCAGCAGCCAATATTCCTACGAGCAGTACTTC. Its translation reads: CASSQYSYEQYF. Here the chain combines TRBV3-1 (or the pseudogene TRBV3-2) and TRBJ2-7, with no confidently assigned D gene. The V and J ends are trimmed by 2 bases and 1 base, leaving 3 bases between them. The CDR3 spans 12 residues, from the cysteine through the phenylalanine. Of all the DNA, just the CDR3 is kept, 36 bases in frame from base 1. CDR1 and CDR2, per the germline V gene (reference sequence), are LGHDT and YNNKEL.